A single sample gave rise to the 26 T cell receptor beta chains below, sequenced in a study of T cell responses to AZD1222 COVID-19 vaccine listed by TCRdb under 2021. The meaning of the sample's time point label: about 28 days (+/-7) after the second vaccine dose. What this sample's treatment or condition label stands for: meningococcal conjugate vaccine given as trial control. The method behind the library was the immunoSEQ multiplex PCR assay. TCRdb retrieved this table from immuneACCESS and kept in-frame rearrangements only. Not all clones are present; in checked studies, unresolved V genes account for under half, and no reason is known for the remainder. Across this sample there are 50,000 to 65,000 clones, with 90% to 95% seen only once. The top ten clonotypes cover approximately 6.3% of the sample. Sequences were derived from peripheral blood, sampled 28 days after the second dose of the MenACWY control vaccine. The receptors were gathered from an adult who received the MenACWY meningococcal vaccine as a control.

The chain carries TRBV24-1 and TRBJ1-4; TRBD1 matches at 9 bases. Germline trimming cut 7 bases from V and 8 bases from J; bases unmatched to any gene: 7. Per the germline V gene, CDR1 is KGHDR and CDR2 is SFDVKD. There are 14 residues in the CDR3. The CDR3 is CATSPGTGNEKLFF. The CDR3, as DNA: TGTGCCACCAGCCCCGGGACAGGGAACGAAAAACTGTTTTTT.

This chain uses TRBV27 with TRBJ2-7; D possibly corresponds to TRBD2 (5 bases). The germline CDR1 and CDR2 sequences are MNHEY and SMNVEV (reference sequence). V was pared by 7 bases and J by 3 bases, with 16 bases between. This CDR3 contains 14 residues. As DNA, the CDR3 is TGTGCCAGCACCAGGACCTCCGGGGACTACGAGCAGTACTTC. Translation gives CASTRTSGDYEQYF.

The chain carries TRBV5-1 and TRBJ2-5, with 9 bases identical to TRBD2. Germline V gene sequence: CDR1 SGHRS, CDR2 YFSETQ. The V gene end was trimmed by 7 bases and the J gene end by 1 base; junction bases not matched to a gene: 8. The CDR3 consists of 15 residues. CDR3 sequence reads: CASVRSGSPQETQYF. In DNA form, the CDR3 reads TGCGCCAGCGTTCGTAGCGGGAGCCCCCAAGAGACCCAGTACTTC.

A single count supports this clone. The chain uses TRBV9 and TRBJ2-5; no clear D. Germline CDR1 reads SGDLS; CDR2 reads YYNGEE. The V end lost 0 bases, the J end lost 2 bases, and 8 bases lay between the germline ends. This CDR3 comprises 14 residues. CDR3 sequence: CASSVGQVQETQYF. CDR3 coding DNA: TGTGCCAGCAGCGTAGGGCAAGTGCAAGAGACCCAGTACTTC.

The chain joins TRBV3-1 (or the pseudogene TRBV3-2) to TRBJ1-2; D gene uncertain. The germline CDR1 and CDR2 sequences are LGHDT and YNNKEL (reference sequence). The CDR3 consists of 12 residues. Trimming pared 5 bases from V and 5 bases from J, leaving 9 bases between. CDR3 nucleotide sequence: TGTGCCAGCAGCGACATCGGGTATGGCTACACCTTC. Translating gives CASSDIGYGYTF.

This clone was observed many times. CDR3 residues: CASRTGAVDIQYF. The CDR3 DNA reads as TGTGCCAGCAGGACAGGGGCGGTGGACATTCAGTACTTC. The chain has TRBV27 and TRBJ2-4; 8 bases map to TRBD1. CDR1 is MNHEY and CDR2 is SMNVEV in the germline V gene (reference sequence). CDR3 length: 13 amino acids. The ends lost 6 bases at V and 8 bases at J; junction bases unmatched: 6.

This clone came up once. This rearrangement joins TRBV12-5 to TRBJ1-4, with 8 bases that match TRBD1. Germline-derived CDR1 and CDR2 are LGHNT and FRNRAP. This CDR3 contains 15 residues. V was pared by 6 bases and J by 5 bases, with 8 bases of the junction left unmatched. CDR3: CASGPGTGENEKLFF. CDR3 bases: TGTGCTAGTGGCCCCGGGACAGGCGAAAATGAAAAACTGTTTTTT.

This clone showed up just once. J is TRBJ1-5 and V is TRBV27; perhaps TRBD1 as D (5 bases). Per germline, CDR1 MNHEY and CDR2 SMNVEV (reference sequence). Between the trimmed V and J ends, which lost 2 bases and 4 bases, there was a span of 9 bases. This CDR3 region has 14 residues. The CDR3 nucleotides read TGTGCCAGCAGTTTAGTAAGGGGAAATCAGCCCCAGCATTTT. It encodes CASSLVRGNQPQHF.

The rearrangement uses TRBV20-1 and TRBJ2-7; 8 nucleotides line up with TRBD1. Germline values: CDR1 DFQATT, CDR2 SNEGSKA (reference sequence). The CDR3 is 11 amino acids. With V trimmed by 6 bases and J by 5 bases, 3 bases remained unmatched. The CDR3 DNA sequence: TGCAGTGCGAGGACAGGGAACGAGCAGTACTTC. Translating gives CSARTGNEQYF.

This chain joins TRBV28 and TRBJ2-5; 8 nucleotides match TRBD1. The V gene's germline CDR1 is MDHEN and CDR2 SYDVKM. The V and J ends lost 5 bases and 7 bases, in that order; junction bases with no gene match: 6. The CDR3 spans 13 residues. The CDR3 DNA sequence: TGTGCCAGCAGTCGCGGACAGGGAGTGACCCAGTACTTC. This codes for CASSRGQGVTQYF. Combining the CDR3 with reference TRBV28 and TRBJ2-5 gives the whole variable domain DVKVTQSSRYLVKRTGEKVFLECVQDMDHENMFWYRQDPGLGLRLIYFSYDVKMKEKGDIPEGYSVSREKKERFSLILESASTNQTSMYLCASSRGQGVTQYFGPGTRLLVL.

The rearrangement uses TRBV24-1 and TRBJ2-1, with 11 positions matching TRBD2. The CDR3 consists of 17 residues. Germline V gives CDR1 KGHDR, CDR2 SFDVKD. V lost 3 bases and J lost 9; bases outside the gene matches: 12. CDR3 nucleotides: TGTGCCACCAGTGATGGTGATAGCGGGAGGGCCAGGGGTGAGCAGTTCTTC. This codes for CATSDGDSGRARGEQFF.

The rearrangement uses TRBV11-2 and TRBJ2-7; D not resolved. Trimming took off 4 bases at V and 5 bases at J, with 12 bases between the two ends. The CDR3 sequence is 13 residues long. From germline, CDR1 is SGHAT and CDR2 FQNNGV. The CDR3 loop is CASSSRIPNEQYF. The DNA of the CDR3 is TGTGCCAGCAGCTCGAGGATTCCCAACGAGCAGTACTTC.

The V and J genes are TRBV7-9 and TRBJ1-4; D is undetermined. The length of the CDR3 is 16 residues. The germline V and J ends were trimmed by 4 bases and 0 bases, with 12 bases remaining between them. The germline V gene has CDR1 SEHNR and CDR2 FQNEAQ (reference sequence). The CDR3 DNA is TGTGCCAGCAGCTCGCCGAGGGCTGCAACTAATGAAAAACTGTTTTTT. Encoded protein: CASSSPRAATNEKLFF. The complete variable domain, with remaining parts taken from reference TRBV7-9 and TRBJ1-4, reads DTGVSQNPRHKITKRGQNVTFRCDPISEHNRLYWYRQTLGQGPEFLTYFQNEAQLEKSRLLSDRFSAERPKGSFSTLEIQRTEQGDSAMYLCASSSPRAATNEKLFFGSGTQLSVL.

This chain connects TRBV2 to TRBJ2-7; tentatively, D is TRBD1 (5 bases). Germline V CDR1 and CDR2: SNHLY, FYNNEI. The CDR3 is made up of 13 amino acids. V dropped 8 bases and J dropped 1 base, with 12 bases sitting between them. This chain's CDR3 is CASRQRSSYEQYF. Here the CDR3 DNA reads TGTGCCAGCCGACAGCGATCATCCTACGAGCAGTACTTC.

The rearrangement links TRBV6-6 to TRBJ2-2, with 9 bases matching TRBD2. Germline trimming cut 9 bases from V and 1 base from J; bases unmatched to any gene: 6. This CDR3 has 15 amino acids. From germline, CDR1 is MNHNY and CDR2 SVGAGI (reference sequence). Written as DNA, the CDR3 is TGTGCCAGTGACCTTAGCGGGAGGAACACCGGGGAGCTGTTTTTT. Its protein is CASDLSGRNTGELFF.

The chain is built from TRBV27 and TRBJ2-1; possible D gene TRBD1, 7 bases. The germline V and J ends were trimmed by 2 bases and 4 bases, with 9 bases remaining between them. Germline assignment: CDR1 MNHEY and CDR2 SMNVEV (reference sequence). This CDR3 has 14 amino acids. The CDR3 loop is CASSLQGGYNEQFF. The CDR3 DNA follows: TGTGCCAGCAGTTTACAGGGGGGATACAATGAGCAGTTCTTC.

This rearrangement joins TRBV6-2 or TRBV6-3 to TRBJ2-1; possibly TRBD2 for D (5 bases). Germline-derived CDR1 and CDR2 are MNHEY and SVGEGT. V was cut by 3 bases and J by 2 bases, with 8 bases left in between. CDR3 length: 14 residues. CDR3 nucleotide sequence: TGTGCCAGCAGTTATGGCGGGCCCTACAATGAGCAGTTCTTC. It codes for CASSYGGPYNEQFF.

The chain links TRBV6-5 to TRBJ2-5, with TRBD2 identical over 11 bases. CDR3 size: 15 residues. Germline CDR1 is MNHEY and CDR2 is SVGAGI. The J segment lost 5 bases and the V segment lost 8 bases, leaving 10 bases of the junction unmatched. CDR3 nucleotide sequence: TGTGCCAGCTGTAGGTCTAGCGGGGGGCAGGAGACCCAGTACTTC. Translating gives CASCRSSGGQETQYF.

The V and J genes are TRBV7-9 and TRBJ2-5; D perhaps matches TRBD2 (6 bases). V was shortened by 4 bases and J by 2 bases, with 8 bases between the two germline ends. The germline gives CDR1 SEHNR, CDR2 FQNEAQ (reference sequence). The CDR3 length is 13 residues. The CDR3 sequence: CASSWGLQETQYF. Written as DNA, the CDR3 is TGTGCCAGCAGCTGGGGACTGCAAGAGACCCAGTACTTC.

The rearrangement links TRBV19 to TRBJ2-1; 7 bases map to TRBD1. CDR3 length: 14 residues. V lost 7 bases and J lost 6; bases outside the gene matches: 9. The V gene's germline CDR1 is LNHDA and CDR2 SQIVND (reference sequence). The CDR3 is CASNTRQGVNEQFF. In DNA, the CDR3 is TGTGCCAGTAACACCCGGCAGGGGGTCAATGAGCAGTTCTTC.

About this clone: The sample contains more than one DNA sequence encoding this CDR3. The chain recombines TRBV6-5 with TRBJ1-2; D is unclear. V was cut by 3 bases and J by 5 bases, with 7 bases left in between. Per the germline V gene, CDR1 is MNHEY and CDR2 is SVGAGI. The CDR3 is 12 amino acids. In DNA, the CDR3 is TGTGCCAGCAGTTATAGCGGATATGGCTACACCTTC. This codes for CASSYSGYGYTF.

This clone came up once. The V call is TRBV6-5, the J call TRBJ2-5; 7 nucleotides line up with TRBD1. From germline, CDR1 is MNHEY and CDR2 SVGAGI. Unmatched junction bases numbered 6, after V lost 4 bases and J lost 4 bases. CDR3 size: 14 residues. The CDR3 DNA reads TGTGCCAGCAGTTCGGGGACAGTAACAGAGACCCAGTACTTC. As protein: CASSSGTVTETQYF.

As DNA, the CDR3 is TGTGCCAGCAGCCAGGGGGCCGGGAACACTGAAGCTTTCTTT. Its translation is CASSQGAGNTEAFF. The V call is TRBV6-5, the J call TRBJ1-1, with TRBD1 matching 8 bases. This CDR3 has 14 amino acids. The germline V gene has CDR1 MNHEY and CDR2 SVGAGI. J was trimmed by 1 base and V by 6 bases; bases with no gene match: 4.

This rearrangement joins TRBV2 to TRBJ2-1, with D possibly being TRBD1 (5 bases). The CDR3 consists of 14 residues. CDR1 and CDR2 from the germline V gene are SNHLY and FYNNEI. V dropped 4 bases and J dropped 4 bases, with 11 bases sitting between them. The CDR3 protein is CASSVRGTYNEQFF. The CDR3, as DNA: TGTGCCAGCAGTGTAAGGGGAACTTACAATGAGCAGTTCTTC.

The V call is TRBV7-9, the J call TRBJ2-3, with 13 nucleotides matching TRBD2. V gave up 4 bases and J gave up 1 base; unmatched junction bases: 2. CDR1 and CDR2 from the germline V gene are SEHNR and FQNEAQ (reference sequence). The CDR3 extends over 16 amino acids. The CDR3 coding sequence is TGTGCCAGCAGCTCACTAGCGGGGGGGGGCACAGATACGCAGTATTTT. It translates to CASSSLAGGGTDTQYF.

The rearrangement uses TRBV19 and TRBJ2-6; no clear D gene. Trimming stripped 7 bases from V and 0 bases from J, with 10 bases between. Germline CDR1 is LNHDA and CDR2 is SQIVND (reference sequence). This CDR3 comprises 15 residues. CDR3 amino acids: CASNVEGSGANVLTF. CDR3 coding DNA: TGTGCCAGTAATGTCGAAGGCTCTGGGGCCAACGTCCTGACTTTC.